The table lists the clone carrying this TCR beta chain with many counts. Its target is unknown. Germline V gives CDR1 KGHSH, CDR2 LQKENI. This CDR3 spans 15 amino acids. V shed 3 bases and J shed 3 bases, with 14 bases lying between them. This sample was included in a study of Graves' ophthalmopathy and Graves' hyperthyroidism. Overall study results and limits: Built on 13 signatures, a model told ophthalmopathy apart from stable hyperthyroidism with about 91% sensitivity and over 80% specificity.

The study amplified TCR beta CDR3 regions using RNA transcripts. The workflow started with a first-round RT-PCR run with HTBI primers and then moved on to a second-round multiplex PCR. Each CDR3 protein is one row after TCRdb ran MiXCR on the multiplex PCR reads. This table has fewer than 250,000 distinct CDR3 sequences, over 25% appearing once. For donors with ophthalmopathy, the disease showed moderate-to-severe activity, reached CAS ≥3 and NOSPECS ≥4, and had lasted under 3 months. The source of this sequence is a man aged 50 to 60 with Graves' ophthalmopathy. The chain carries TRBV18 and TRBJ2-5; maybe TRBD2 (5 bases). The sample was peripheral blood. CDR3 bases: TGTGCCAGCTCACCTGAGGGATGGGAGAAAGAGACCCAGTACTTC. Protein sequence: CASSPEGWEKETQYF.